This T cell receptor beta chain was observed in a study of tumor and adjacent non-tumor tissue in lung cancer. Findings of the study overall: Top 100 clones took a larger repertoire share in normal lung.

RNA was extracted from bulk tissue without any cell sorting. The normal lung tissue was taken more than 3 cm from the tumor edge. A modified ARM-PCR protocol with three rounds of nested PCR amplified TCRbeta. From the multiplex PCR reads, TCRdb called clonotypes with MiXCR, one entry per CDR3 protein. The profile shows about 110,000 distinct CDR3 sequences, 60% to 65% of them singletons. Note on this clonotype: Its antigen is still unknown.

The V end lost 2 bases, the J end lost 10 bases, and 20 bases lay between the germline ends. The CDR3 is 15 residues long. The germline gives CDR1 MDHEN, CDR2 SYDVKM. The chain uses TRBV28 and TRBJ1-2; unclear D gene. Sequencing was carried out using distant non-tumor lung tissue. This clonotype was obtained from a man between 60 and 75 years old with non-small cell lung cancer. The CDR3: CASSLRAPFVKDYTF. Written as DNA, the CDR3 is TGTGCCAGCAGTTTAAGGGCCCCATTTGTCAAGGACTACACCTTC.